This T cell receptor (beta chain) was profiled in a study of PD-1 blockade in classical Hodgkin lymphoma. Measured with immunoSEQ multiplex PCR; TCRdb has only the in-frame clones, and not every one. The sample consists of 25,000 to 40,000 clones, around three quarters of them appearing once. Details on this clone: What it binds is unknown.

The study, taken as a whole, reports: Relapsed/refractory patients reportedly had the lowest baseline TCR diversity, below newly diagnosed patients, who were below healthy donors.

The time point is: cycle 4 day 1 (C4D1), after more than five weeks of nivolumab. Every patient was affected by relapse after autologous stem cell transplantation, while exposure to brentuximab vedotin was not uniform. The germline gives CDR1 MGHRA, CDR2 YSYEKL. The V gene lost 1 base and the J gene lost 1 base, with 7 bases spanning the gap. CDR3 length: 14 residues. The TCR sequence derives from a human donor with classical Hodgkin lymphoma. Sequenced material: peripheral blood mononuclear cells (PBMCs), taken before the fourth cycle of nivolumab. J is TRBJ1-1 and V is TRBV4-1; no firm D call. CDR3 sequence (DNA): TGCGCCAGCAGCCAAGTAACGGGGAACACTGAAGCTTTCTTT. Translating it yields CASSQVTGNTEAFF.